The 9 T cell receptor beta chains below come from one sample, sequenced in a study of blood T cell repertoires in COVID-19. Sequenced by immunoSEQ multiplex PCR; TCRdb stores in-frame clones only, minus some. The profile shows over 60,000 clones, 90% of them singletons. Sample: peripheral blood. The receptors were gathered from a woman older than 75 with active COVID-19.

The rearrangement links TRBV5-1 to TRBJ1-1; D not certain. Germline assignment: CDR1 SGHRS and CDR2 YFSETQ. Trimming took 2 bases from V and 1 from J, leaving 6 bases between them. This CDR3 region has 13 residues. This CDR3 is CASSFGGNTEAFF. CDR3 bases: TGCGCCAGCAGCTTTGGCGGGAACACTGAAGCTTTCTTT.

The chain carries TRBV14 and TRBJ2-5, with 7 bases aligning to TRBD1. There are 16 residues in the CDR3. J lost 0 bases, V lost 4 bases, and 8 bases had no gene match. CDR1 is SGHDN, CDR2 FVKESK, per germline. CDR3 sequence: CASSLWTGSNQETQYF. In DNA, the CDR3 is TGTGCCAGCAGCCTCTGGACAGGAAGTAACCAAGAGACCCAGTACTTC.

This clone has only one observation. This chain links TRBV19 with TRBJ2-2; 7 bases are a match to TRBD2. The germline V gene encodes CDR1 LNHDA and CDR2 SQIVND (reference sequence). The CDR3 extends over 14 amino acids. With V trimmed by 10 bases and J by 4 bases, 9 bases remained unmatched. Here the CDR3 reads CATSGAYGTGELFF. The CDR3 nucleotides read TGTGCCACCAGCGGGGCCTATGGCACCGGGGAGCTGTTTTTT.

This clone was detected only once. This rearrangement joins TRBV28 to TRBJ2-1; TRBD1 matches 9 bases. V shed 7 bases and J 7 bases; nucleotides not matched to a gene: 11. The CDR3 loop spans 15 amino acids. Germline V CDR1 and CDR2: MDHEN, SYDVKM. Here the CDR3 DNA reads TGTGCCAGCAACGACAACAGGGGGCGCGGGAATGAGCAGTTCTTC. This translates into CASNDNRGRGNEQFF.

The rearrangement joins TRBV15 to TRBJ1-2, with TRBD1 matching 9 bases. Germline CDR1 reads LNHNV; CDR2 reads YYDKDF (reference sequence). The CDR3 runs to 13 residues. Unmatched junction bases numbered 3, after V lost 3 bases and J lost 7 bases. The CDR3 loop reads CATSSGTGTGYTF. CDR3 in DNA: TGTGCCACCAGCAGTGGGACAGGGACTGGCTACACCTTC.

The rearrangement joins TRBV6-6 to TRBJ1-6; D is possibly TRBD1 (5 bases). The CDR3 runs 14 residues. Germline V gives CDR1 MNHNY, CDR2 SVGAGI (reference sequence). V was trimmed by 9 bases and J by 1 base, leaving 10 bases between them. The CDR3 region has the DNA TGTGCCAGTTCGCAGGGTTCCTATAATTCACCCCTCCACTTT. This sequence encodes CASSQGSYNSPLHF.

The J gene is TRBJ1-5, the V gene TRBV28; D is undetermined. The germline CDR1 and CDR2 sequences are MDHEN and SYDVKM. This CDR3 region has 15 residues. The CDR3 loop is CVSSIAQRRNQPQHF. In nucleotides, the CDR3 is TGTGTCTCTTCCATAGCCCAGAGGCGCAATCAGCCCCAGCATTTT.

The chain is built from TRBV18 and TRBJ2-3; TRBD2 matches 11 bases. From germline, CDR1 is KGHSH and CDR2 LQKENI. After removal of 5 bases from V and 9 bases from J, the junction contained 13 bases not matched to a gene. The CDR3 length is 16 residues. This CDR3 reads CASSTGPSGRTLTQYF. In nucleotides, the CDR3 is TGTGCCAGCTCAACAGGGCCTAGCGGGAGGACACTAACGCAGTATTTT.

This chain connects TRBV14 to TRBJ2-1; 8 bases are a match to TRBD2. Germline values: CDR1 SGHDN, CDR2 FVKESK. The CDR3 is 15 amino acids. The V segment lost 4 bases and the J segment 3 bases; nucleotides outside the gene matches: 5. The chain's CDR3 is CASSPGLAGYNEQFF. CDR3 DNA sequence: TGTGCCAGCAGCCCCGGTCTAGCGGGCTACAATGAGCAGTTCTTC.